Included here is one T cell receptor beta chain sequence, with context. The antigen is undetermined. The source of the sample is a study of cytomegalovirus exposure and HLA in healthy donors. Notes on the study in general: As was reported, the HLA-A and HLA-B alleles of most subjects were accurately predicted from TCR beta sequences.

With 60 Vbeta and 13 Jbeta primers, the PCR was carried out. Sequencing was performed with immunoSEQ multiplex PCR; in TCRdb, only in-frame clones are kept and a portion is missing. The sample totals about 140,000 clones. CDR1 is SGHNT, CDR2 YYREEE, per germline (reference sequence). CDR3 length: 14 residues. V gave up 4 bases and J gave up 2 bases; unmatched junction bases: 5. The rearrangement links TRBV5-4 to TRBJ2-5, with TRBD1 matching 7 bases. Sequenced input: PBMCs. This TCR was sampled from a man between 40 and 49 years old in good health and CMV-seronegative. In nucleotides, the CDR3 is TGTGCCAGCAGCCATGGGACAGCTCAAGAGACCCAGTACTTC. It yields the protein CASSHGTAQETQYF.